This TCR beta chain is from a study of T-cell reconstitution after alpha-beta-depleted transplantation in children (dated by TCRdb to the mid-2010s). For context, the study as a whole: Using TCR repertoire profiling, the study quantitatively followed how T-cell immune reconstitution unfolded in children after TCRalphabeta/CD19-depleted allogeneic hematopoietic cell transplantation.

General study outcomes and caveats: Over the following months the frequencies of hyperexpanded clones went down, and after one year T-cell counts and TCRbeta diversity were mostly credited to newly produced T cells. The high TCRbeta diversity at day 60 in some patients was ascribed to recipient T cells and intrathymic progenitors that had survived conditioning. Apparently early alphabetaT-cell count recovery about two months after transplant reportedly relied on only several hundred rapidly expanded clones derived from non-depleted graft cells.

Read against the paper, the sample's treatment or condition label means: allogeneic hematopoietic cell transplantation with graft depleted of TCRalphabeta T cells and CD19 B cells. The children who served as transplant recipients had been given grafts of TCRalphabeta/CD19-depleted allogeneic hematopoietic cells. The library was generated by PCR. Instrument on record: Illumina HiSeq 2500. Molecular barcoding was employed in the preparation of TCR libraries, with unique molecular identifiers being used to normalize TCRbeta repertoire quantification. TCRdb reprocessed the public reads (quality trimming at Q25 with fastp, clone calling with MiXCR) and kept in-frame beta chains. CDR3 protein duplicates are merged, each entry listing the most common genes and DNA. The sample table shows around 200,000 distinct CDR3 sequences, and approximately 17% are seen once. The ten largest clones take up 35% to 50% of the sample.

This clonotype was seen only a few times. Its recognized antigen is unknown. No much larger clonotype is one base removed from it; base qualities were not supplied. CDR1 is given as SGHAT and CDR2 as FQDESV, both from the germline V gene (reference sequence). V is cut by 4 bases and J by 2 bases, and the space between the germline ends is 18 bases. The CDR3, cysteine through phenylalanine, is 18 amino acids long. Of the read, only the CDR3 DNA is kept; its 54 bases are in frame from base 1. The receptor comes from a male patient aged 2-10 years who had a stem cell transplant for acute lymphoblastic leukemia, so the T cells may come from the graft donor. The V and J genes are TRBV11-1 and TRBJ2-6, and perhaps TRBD1 as D gene, on 5 matching bases. Source: PBMCs, mostly from graft donor cells, taken 360 days after TCRalphabeta/CD19-depleted stem cell transplant. The encoded CDR3 is CASSSPGMTATGANVLTF. The DNA reads as follows: TGTGCCAGCAGCTCCCCGGGTATGACAGCGACTGGGGCCAACGTCCTGACTTTC.